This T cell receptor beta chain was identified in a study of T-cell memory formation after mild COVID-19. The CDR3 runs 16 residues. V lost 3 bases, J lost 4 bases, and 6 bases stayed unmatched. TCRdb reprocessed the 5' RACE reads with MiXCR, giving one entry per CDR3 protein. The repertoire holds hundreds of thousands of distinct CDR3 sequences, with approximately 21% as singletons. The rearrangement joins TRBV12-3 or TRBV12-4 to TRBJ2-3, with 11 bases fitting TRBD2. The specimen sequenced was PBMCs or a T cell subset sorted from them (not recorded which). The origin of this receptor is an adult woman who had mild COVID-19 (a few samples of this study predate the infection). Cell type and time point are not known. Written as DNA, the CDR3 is TGTGCCAGCAGTTTTGGGCTAGCGGGGGGTTCAGATACGCAGTATTTT. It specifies CASSFGLAGGSDTQYF.